A single sample gave rise to the 2 T cell receptor beta chains below, sequenced in a study of control samples from healthy donors and cancer patients. Produced via immunoSEQ multiplex PCR; TCRdb's table is partial and in-frame only. The repertoire holds 20,000 to 30,000 clones, with under 95% as singletons. Sequences were obtained from PBMCs. The receptors shown here come from a man aged 50 to 59 with lung cancer.

The V call is TRBV7-2, the J call TRBJ2-3, with TRBD2 matching 13 bases. This CDR3 comprises 17 residues. The germline V gene has CDR1 SGHTA and CDR2 FQGNSA. V was clipped by 3 bases and J by 0 bases; unmatched bases: 3. CDR3 residues: CASSFPGLAGSTDTQYF. CDR3 coding DNA: TGTGCCAGCAGCTTCCCGGGACTAGCGGGAAGCACAGATACGCAGTATTTT.

The chain uses TRBV4-3 and TRBJ2-3, with D possibly matching TRBD1 (5 bases). CDR1 LGHNA and CDR2 YSLEER come from the germline V gene. The CDR3 covers 17 residues. The V and J ends lost 0 bases and 2 bases respectively, with 15 bases between them. DNA of the CDR3: TGCGCCAGCAGCCAAGATGGGGCAGGATCCTCCACAGATACGCAGTATTTT. Amino acid sequence: CASSQDGAGSSTDTQYF.